This record covers a single TCR beta chain. The antigen remains undetermined. This entry is derived from a study of T cell responses to AZD1222 COVID-19 vaccine. Study-wide points: Spike-wide coverage was observed for vaccine-associated CD4 TCRs, with dominant responses at 160-218 and 743-854. Clonal diversity may have been underestimated in mostly white British donors. All repertoire sampling was performed exclusively after the peak T cell response. At study baseline, merely six AZD1222 recipients were seropositive.

This CDR3 spans 15 amino acids. Per the germline V gene, CDR1 is LNHDA and CDR2 is SQIVND (reference sequence). Between the trimmed V and J ends, which lost 0 bases and 4 bases, there was a span of 12 bases. Data came from immunoSEQ multiplex PCR; TCRdb stores just in-frame clones and leaves some out. The data hold tens of thousands of clones, with more than 85% observed a single time. The sequence derives from an adult who received the AZD1222 COVID-19 vaccine. The material was peripheral blood, obtained 28 days after the second AZD1222 dose. The chain uses TRBV19 and TRBJ1-1, with D hard to call. The DNA for the CDR3 is TGTGCCAGTAGTATAGACCCGGAGTTGGGCACTGAAGCTTTCTTT. Its protein is CASSIDPELGTEAFF.